This T cell receptor (beta chain) was obtained from a study of T cells in Graves' hyperthyroidism and ophthalmopathy. Aged 18 to 65, the patients had hyperthyroidism that was newly diagnosed and had lasted under 2 months. The PBMCs studied were ones that came from 10 ml fresh peripheral blood. RNA transcripts yielded amplified TCR beta CDR3 regions. First-round RT-PCR with HTBI primers amplified the TCR CDR3 region. TCRdb re-called the multiplex PCR reads through MiXCR, storing one row per CDR3 protein. Among about 700,000 distinct CDR3 sequences listed, around 15% were seen once. In the case of this clonotype: Its antigen remains unidentified.

Study conclusions and caveats: Also found in blood were most expanded thyroid clonotypes above 0.001. Stable hyperthyroidism was told apart from ophthalmopathy by a model built on 13 V-J features.

CDR1 and CDR2 (germline): GTSNPN, SVGIG (reference sequence). Trimming removed 3 bases from V and 4 bases from J, with 10 bases in between. CDR3 length: 14 residues. This chain connects TRBV30 to TRBJ2-6; D gene unclear. The specimen was blood. The sequence was collected from a woman aged 18-29 years with Graves' hyperthyroidism. The CDR3 DNA reads TGTGCCTGGAGACCCAGGCGGGGGGCCAACGTCCTGACTTTC. Encoded protein: CAWRPRRGANVLTF.